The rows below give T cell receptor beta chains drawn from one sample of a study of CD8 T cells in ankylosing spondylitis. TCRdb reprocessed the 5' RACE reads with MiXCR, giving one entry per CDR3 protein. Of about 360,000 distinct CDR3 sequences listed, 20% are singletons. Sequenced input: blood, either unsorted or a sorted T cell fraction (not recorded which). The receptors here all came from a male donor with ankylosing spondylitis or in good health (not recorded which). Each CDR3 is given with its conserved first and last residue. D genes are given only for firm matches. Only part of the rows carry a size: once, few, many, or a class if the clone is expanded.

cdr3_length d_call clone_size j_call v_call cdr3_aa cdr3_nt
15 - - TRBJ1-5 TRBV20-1 CSASSSHRLSQPQHF TGCAGTGCTAGCTCATCTCACCGGCTTAGCCAGCCCCAGCATTTT
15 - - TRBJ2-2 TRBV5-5 CASSPNRENTGKLFF TGTGCCAGCAGCCCCAACCGGGAGAACACCGGGAAGCTGTTTTTT
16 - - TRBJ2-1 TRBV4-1 CASSQDVEWTHNEQFF TGCGCCAGCAGCCAAGATGTGGAATGGACGCACAATGAGCAGTTCTTC
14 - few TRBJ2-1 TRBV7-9 CASREMAADNEQFF TGTGCCAGCAGGGAAATGGCAGCCGACAATGAGCAGTTCTTC
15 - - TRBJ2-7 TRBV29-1 CSVDVGQGESYEQYF TGCAGCGTTGATGTAGGGCAGGGAGAGTCCTACGAGCAGTACTTC
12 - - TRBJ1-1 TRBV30 CAWSRMNTEAFF TGTGCCTGGTCCAGGATGAACACTGAAGCTTTCTTT
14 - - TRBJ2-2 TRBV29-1 CSVDQGTHTGELFF TGCAGCGTTGATCAGGGGACCCACACCGGGGAGCTGTTTTTT
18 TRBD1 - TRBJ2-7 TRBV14 CASSPTGTVQLFSYEQYF TGTGCCAGCAGCCCCACTGGGACAGTCCAACTCTTCTCCTACGAGCAGTACTTC
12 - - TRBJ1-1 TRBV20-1 CSALDRNTEAFF TGCAGTGCTTTAGACAGGAACACTGAAGCTTTCTTT
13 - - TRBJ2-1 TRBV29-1 CSVLGTNRNEQFF TGCAGCGTCCTCGGGACGAATCGAAATGAGCAGTTCTTC
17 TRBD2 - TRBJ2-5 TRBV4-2 CASSHPATSGDKETQYF TGTGCCAGCAGCCATCCGGCGACTAGCGGGGATAAAGAGACCCAGTACTTC
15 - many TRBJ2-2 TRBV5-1 CASSLGTENTGELFF TGCGCCAGCAGCTTGGGGACGGAGAACACCGGGGAGCTGTTTTTT
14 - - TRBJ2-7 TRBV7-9 CASSDLGPRGEQYF TGTGCCAGCAGCGACCTGGGCCCCCGGGGGGAGCAGTACTTC
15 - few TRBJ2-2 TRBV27 CASSWERGDTGELFF TGTGCCAGCAGTTGGGAGAGGGGTGACACCGGGGAGCTGTTTTTT
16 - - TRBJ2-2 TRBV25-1 CASSELDSVFVGELFF TGTGCCAGCAGTGAATTGGACTCCGTGTTTGTCGGGGAGCTGTTTTTT
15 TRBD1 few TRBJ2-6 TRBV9 CASSSGGSGANVLTF TGTGCCAGCAGTTCAGGGGGCTCTGGGGCCAACGTCCTGACTTTC
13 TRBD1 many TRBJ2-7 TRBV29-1 CSVSDRVSYEQYF TGCAGCGTGTCGGACAGGGTTTCCTACGAGCAGTACTTC
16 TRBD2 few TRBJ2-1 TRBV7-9 CASSLLLAGDHNEQFF TGTGCCAGCAGCTTATTGCTAGCGGGTGATCACAATGAGCAGTTCTTC